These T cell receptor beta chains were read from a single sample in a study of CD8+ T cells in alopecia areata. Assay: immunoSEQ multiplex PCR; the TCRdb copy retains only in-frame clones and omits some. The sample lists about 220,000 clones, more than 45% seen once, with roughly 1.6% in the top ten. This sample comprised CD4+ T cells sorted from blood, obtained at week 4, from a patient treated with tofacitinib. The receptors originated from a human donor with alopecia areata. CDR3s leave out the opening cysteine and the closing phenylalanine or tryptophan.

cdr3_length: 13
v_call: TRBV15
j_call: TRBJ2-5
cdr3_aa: ATSRPGREGETQY

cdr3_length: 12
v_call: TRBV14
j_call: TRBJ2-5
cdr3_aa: ASSRDYSSVTQY

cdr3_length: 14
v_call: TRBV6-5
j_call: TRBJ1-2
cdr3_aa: ASSYSIPARNYGYT

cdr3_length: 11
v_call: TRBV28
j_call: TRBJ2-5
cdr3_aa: ASTQMGKETQY

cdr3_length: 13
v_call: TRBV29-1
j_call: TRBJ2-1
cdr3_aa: SVAVDGLSYNEQF

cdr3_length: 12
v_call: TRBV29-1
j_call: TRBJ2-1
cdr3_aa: SVSEGGPINEQF

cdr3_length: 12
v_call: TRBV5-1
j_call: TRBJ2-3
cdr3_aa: ASSPGRGTDTQY

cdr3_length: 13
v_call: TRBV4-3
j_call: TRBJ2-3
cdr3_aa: ASSPTSGATDTQY

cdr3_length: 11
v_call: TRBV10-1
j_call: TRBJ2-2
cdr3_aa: ASSAGLIGELF

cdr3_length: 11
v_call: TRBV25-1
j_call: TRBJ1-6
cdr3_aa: ASNSRGDSPLH

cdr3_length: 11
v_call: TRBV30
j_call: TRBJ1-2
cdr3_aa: AWSAQQGSGYT

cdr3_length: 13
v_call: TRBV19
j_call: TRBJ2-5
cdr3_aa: ASSPRGNLQETQY

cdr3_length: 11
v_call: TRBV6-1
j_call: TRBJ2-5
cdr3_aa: ASSDGAWETQY

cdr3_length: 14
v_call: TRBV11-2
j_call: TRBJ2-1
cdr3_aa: ASSPPGQRGINEQF

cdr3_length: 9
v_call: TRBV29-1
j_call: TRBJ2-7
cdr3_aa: SVGGTYEQY

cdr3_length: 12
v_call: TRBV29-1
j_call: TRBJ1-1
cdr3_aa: SVGGGVVRTEAF

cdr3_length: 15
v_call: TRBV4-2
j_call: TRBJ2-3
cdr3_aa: ASSQDFIRQSTDTQY

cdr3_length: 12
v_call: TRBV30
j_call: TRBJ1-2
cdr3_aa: AWSVIGDSWGYT

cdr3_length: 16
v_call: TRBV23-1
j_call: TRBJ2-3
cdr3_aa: ASSQPEGRTFQDDTQY

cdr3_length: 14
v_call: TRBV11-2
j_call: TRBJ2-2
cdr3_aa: ASSATSGGWTGELF

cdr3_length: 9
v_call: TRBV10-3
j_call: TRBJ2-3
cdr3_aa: AISGTDTQY

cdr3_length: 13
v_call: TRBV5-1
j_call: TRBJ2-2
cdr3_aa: ASSVEQGNTGELF

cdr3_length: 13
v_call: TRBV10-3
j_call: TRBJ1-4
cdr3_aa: AISLQGVGDEKLF

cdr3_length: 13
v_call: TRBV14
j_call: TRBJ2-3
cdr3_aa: ASSQAGVGADTQY

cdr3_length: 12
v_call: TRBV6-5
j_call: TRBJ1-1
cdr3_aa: ASSPQTGHTEAF

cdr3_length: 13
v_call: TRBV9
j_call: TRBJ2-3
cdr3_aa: ASSGQGHSTDTQY

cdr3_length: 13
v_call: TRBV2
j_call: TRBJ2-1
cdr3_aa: ASSDGLAGGNEQF

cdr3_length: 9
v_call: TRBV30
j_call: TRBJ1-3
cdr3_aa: AWISGNTIY

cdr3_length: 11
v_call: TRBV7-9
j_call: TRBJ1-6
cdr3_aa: ASSPNPNSPLH